This TCR beta chain was captured in a study of tumor T cells in aggressive B-cell lymphoma. TCRdb keeps only in-frame clones here, not all; method: immunoSEQ multiplex PCR. Of about 9,900 clones listed, approximately 85% are singletons. The source is an adult with diffuse large B cell lymphoma. Sample: tumor tissue.

CDR3 in DNA: TGTGCCAGTAGCCACTCGAGGAATAGCAATCAGCCCCAGCATTTT. Translation gives CASSHSRNSNQPQHF. This chain links TRBV5-8 with TRBJ1-5; D remains ambiguous. Per the germline V gene, CDR1 is SGHTS and CDR2 is YDEGEE. V dropped 8 bases and J dropped 0 bases, with 15 bases sitting between them. The length of the CDR3 is 15 residues.